A single T cell receptor (beta chain) is shown here with its context. What it binds is unknown. The sample comes from a study of T-cell memory formation after mild COVID-19. Study as a whole: Largely, TCR clusters stayed within a single donor. Regarding the study as a whole: Clones from the second wave (peaking day 37) had unconfirmed SARS-CoV-2 specificity. Clones that contracted clustered mainly in CM and EM if CD4+ and in EMRA if CD8+. Day 15 to 85 contracting clones showed balanced CD4/CD8; day 15 to 37 expanders favored CD4+.

The germline V gene encodes CDR1 SGHAT and CDR2 FQNNGV. V dropped 2 bases and J dropped 5 bases, with 12 bases sitting between them. The CDR3 loop spans 14 amino acids. TCRdb called the 5' RACE reads again in MiXCR, with one record for every CDR3 protein. This table has approximately 290,000 distinct CDR3 sequences, around a sixth appearing once. This receptor was identified in a man younger than 30 who had mild COVID-19 (a few samples of this study predate the infection). Cell type and time point are not known. This sequence joins TRBV11-2 and TRBJ2-5; D ambiguous. The sample was PBMCs or a T cell subset sorted from them (not recorded which). CDR3 nucleotides: TGTGCCAGCAGCTTACTCAGTACTCCGGAGACCCAGTACTTC. This gives the protein CASSLLSTPETQYF.